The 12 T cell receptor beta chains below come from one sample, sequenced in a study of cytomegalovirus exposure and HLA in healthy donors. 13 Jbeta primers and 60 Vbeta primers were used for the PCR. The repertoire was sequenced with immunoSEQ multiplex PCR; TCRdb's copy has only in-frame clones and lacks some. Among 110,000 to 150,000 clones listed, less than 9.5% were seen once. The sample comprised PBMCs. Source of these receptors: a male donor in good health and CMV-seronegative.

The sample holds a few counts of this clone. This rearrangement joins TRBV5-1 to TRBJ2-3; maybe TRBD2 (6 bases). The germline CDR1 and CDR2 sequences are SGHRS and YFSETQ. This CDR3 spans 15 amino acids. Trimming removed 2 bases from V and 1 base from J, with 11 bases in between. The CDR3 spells CASSFQTRGTDTQYF. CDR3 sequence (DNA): TGCGCCAGCAGCTTCCAGACTAGGGGCACAGATACGCAGTATTTT.

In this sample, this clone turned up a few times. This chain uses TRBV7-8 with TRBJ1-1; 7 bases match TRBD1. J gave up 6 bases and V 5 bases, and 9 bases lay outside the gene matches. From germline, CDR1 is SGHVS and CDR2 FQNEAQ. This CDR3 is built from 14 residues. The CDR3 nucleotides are TGTGCCAGCAGCATCGACAGGGAATTGGCTGAAGCTTTCTTT. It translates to CASSIDRELAEAFF.

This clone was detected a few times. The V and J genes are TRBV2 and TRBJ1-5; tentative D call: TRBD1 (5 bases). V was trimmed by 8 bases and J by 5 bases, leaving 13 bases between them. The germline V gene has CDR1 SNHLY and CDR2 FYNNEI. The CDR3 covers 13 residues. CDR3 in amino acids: CASRRQMDQPQHF. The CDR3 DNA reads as TGTGCCAGCCGCAGACAGATGGATCAGCCCCAGCATTTT.

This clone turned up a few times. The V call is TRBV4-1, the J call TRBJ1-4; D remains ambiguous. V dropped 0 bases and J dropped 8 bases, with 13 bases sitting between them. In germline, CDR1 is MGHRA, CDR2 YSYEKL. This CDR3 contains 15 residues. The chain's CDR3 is CASSQDRRMREKLFF. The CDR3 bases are TGCGCCAGCAGCCAAGATCGGCGGATGAGAGAAAAACTGTTTTTT.

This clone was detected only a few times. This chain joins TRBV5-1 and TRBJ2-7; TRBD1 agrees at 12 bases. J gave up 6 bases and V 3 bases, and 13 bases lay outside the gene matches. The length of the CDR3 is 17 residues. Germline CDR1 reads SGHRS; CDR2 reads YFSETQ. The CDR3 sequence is CASSSGTGGVRTSEQYF. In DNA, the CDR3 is TGCGCCAGCAGCTCGGGGACAGGGGGCGTTAGGACTAGCGAGCAGTACTTC.

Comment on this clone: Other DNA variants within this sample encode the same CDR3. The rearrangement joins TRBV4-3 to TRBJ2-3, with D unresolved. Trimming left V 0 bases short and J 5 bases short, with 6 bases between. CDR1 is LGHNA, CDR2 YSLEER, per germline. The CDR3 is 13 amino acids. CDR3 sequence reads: CASSQDRGDTQYF. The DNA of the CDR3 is TGCGCCAGCAGCCAAGATCGAGGAGATACGCAGTATTTT.

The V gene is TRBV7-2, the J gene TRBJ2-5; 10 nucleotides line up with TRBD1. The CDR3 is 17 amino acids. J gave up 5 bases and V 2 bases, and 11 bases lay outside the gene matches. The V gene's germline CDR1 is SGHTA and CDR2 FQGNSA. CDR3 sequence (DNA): TGTGCCAGCAGCTTAAGGACAGGGGGAGTGTTGGGTGAGACCCAGTACTTC. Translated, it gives CASSLRTGGVLGETQYF.

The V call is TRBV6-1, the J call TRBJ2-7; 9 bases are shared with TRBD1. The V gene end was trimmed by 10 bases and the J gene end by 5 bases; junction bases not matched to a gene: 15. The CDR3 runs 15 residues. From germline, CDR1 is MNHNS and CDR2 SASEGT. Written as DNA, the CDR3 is TGTGCCACCTCCTCCGGGACAGGGATTCACCACGAGCAGTACTTC. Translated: CATSSGTGIHHEQYF.

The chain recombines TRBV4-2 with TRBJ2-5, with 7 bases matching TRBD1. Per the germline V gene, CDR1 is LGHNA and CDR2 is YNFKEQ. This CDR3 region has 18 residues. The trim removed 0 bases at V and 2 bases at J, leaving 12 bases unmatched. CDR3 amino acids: CASSQDRSRTGRQETQYF. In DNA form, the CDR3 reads TGTGCCAGCAGCCAAGATAGGAGTCGGACAGGAAGACAAGAGACCCAGTACTTC.

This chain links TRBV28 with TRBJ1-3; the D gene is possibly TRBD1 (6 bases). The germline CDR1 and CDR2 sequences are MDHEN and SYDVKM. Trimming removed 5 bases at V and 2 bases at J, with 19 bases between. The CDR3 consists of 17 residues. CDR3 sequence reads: CASSLPAGDRTGNTIYF. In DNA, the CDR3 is TGTGCCAGCAGTCTGCCCGCTGGAGACAGGACTGGAAACACCATATATTTT.

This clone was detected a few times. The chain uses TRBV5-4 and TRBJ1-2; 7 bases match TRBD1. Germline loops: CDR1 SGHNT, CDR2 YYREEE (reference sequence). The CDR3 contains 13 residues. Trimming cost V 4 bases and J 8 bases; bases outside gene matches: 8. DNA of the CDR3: TGTGCCAGCAGCGGAGACAGGGTAGGCGGCTACACCTTC. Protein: CASSGDRVGGYTF.

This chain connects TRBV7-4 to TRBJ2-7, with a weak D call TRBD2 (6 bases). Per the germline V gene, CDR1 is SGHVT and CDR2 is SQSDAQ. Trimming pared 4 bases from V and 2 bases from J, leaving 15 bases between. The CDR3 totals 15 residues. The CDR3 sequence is CASSSDGGRAYEQYF. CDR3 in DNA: TGTGCCAGCAGCTCCGACGGGGGTAGGGCCTACGAGCAGTACTTC.